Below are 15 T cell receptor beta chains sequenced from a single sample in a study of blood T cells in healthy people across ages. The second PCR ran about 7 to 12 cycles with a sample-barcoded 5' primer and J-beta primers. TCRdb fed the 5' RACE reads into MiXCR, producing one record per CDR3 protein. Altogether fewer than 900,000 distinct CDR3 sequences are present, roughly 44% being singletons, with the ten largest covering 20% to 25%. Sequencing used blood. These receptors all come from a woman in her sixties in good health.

The CDR3 DNA sequence: TGTGCCAGCAGCACCCTTGGTAATCAGCCCCAGCATTTT. This gives the protein CASSTLGNQPQHF. The V and J genes are TRBV2 and TRBJ1-5; D is uncertain. Per the germline V gene, CDR1 is SNHLY and CDR2 is FYNNEI. V was clipped by 6 bases and J by 4 bases, with 10 bases between them. This CDR3 is built from 13 residues.

CDR3 DNA sequence: TGTGCCAGCAGCTTATTCGTAGTAGCCTTTGTCTACAATGAGCAGTTCTTC. It translates to CASSLFVVAFVYNEQFF. The chain joins TRBV11-2 to TRBJ2-1; no clear D. V was clipped by 2 bases and J by 3 bases, with 17 bases between them. Per germline, CDR1 SGHAT and CDR2 FQNNGV. The CDR3 runs to 17 residues.

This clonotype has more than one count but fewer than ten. CDR3 nucleotides: TGTGCCAGCAGCTTAGAGGTGGGAGATGAGCAGTACTTC. Translated, it gives CASSLEVGDEQYF. The chain recombines TRBV11-2 with TRBJ2-7; perhaps TRBD2 as D (5 bases). V lost 0 bases and J 7 bases, leaving 10 bases between the germline ends. CDR3 length: 13 amino acids. CDR1 and CDR2 from the germline V gene are SGHAT and FQNNGV.

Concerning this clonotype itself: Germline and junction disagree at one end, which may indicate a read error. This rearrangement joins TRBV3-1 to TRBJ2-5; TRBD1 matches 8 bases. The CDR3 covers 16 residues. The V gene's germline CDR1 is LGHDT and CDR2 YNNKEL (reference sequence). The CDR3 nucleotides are TGCGCCAGCAGCCAAACCTACGGACAGGGCCAAGAGACCCAGTACTTC. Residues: CASSQTYGQGQETQYF.

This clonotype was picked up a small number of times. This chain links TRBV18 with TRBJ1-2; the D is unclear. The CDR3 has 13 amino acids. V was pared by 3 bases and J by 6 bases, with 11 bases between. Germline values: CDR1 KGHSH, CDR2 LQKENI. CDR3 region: CASSPDPGDGYTF. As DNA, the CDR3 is TGTGCCAGCTCACCGGACCCTGGCGATGGCTACACCTTC.

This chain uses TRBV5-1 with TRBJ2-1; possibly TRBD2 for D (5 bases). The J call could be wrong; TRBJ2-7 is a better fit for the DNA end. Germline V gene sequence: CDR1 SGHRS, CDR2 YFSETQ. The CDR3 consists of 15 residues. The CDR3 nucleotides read TGCGCCAGCAGCTTGGGAGGGATCTCCTACAATGAGCAGTACTTC. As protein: CASSLGGISYNEQYF.

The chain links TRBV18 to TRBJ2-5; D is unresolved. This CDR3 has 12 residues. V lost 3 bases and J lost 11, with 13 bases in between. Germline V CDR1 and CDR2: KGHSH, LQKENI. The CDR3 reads CASSPSIGEQYF. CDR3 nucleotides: TGTGCCAGCTCACCCTCGATTGGTGAGCAGTACTTC.

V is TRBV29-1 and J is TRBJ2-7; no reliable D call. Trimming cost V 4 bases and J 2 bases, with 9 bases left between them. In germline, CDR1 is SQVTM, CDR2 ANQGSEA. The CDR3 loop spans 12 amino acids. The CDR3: CSVAHGPYEQYF. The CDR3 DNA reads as TGCAGCGTTGCCCACGGGCCCTACGAGCAGTACTTC.

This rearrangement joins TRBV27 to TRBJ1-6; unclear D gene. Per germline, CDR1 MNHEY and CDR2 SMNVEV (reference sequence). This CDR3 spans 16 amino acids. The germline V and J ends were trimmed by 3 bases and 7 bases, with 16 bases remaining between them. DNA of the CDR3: TGTGCCAGCAGTTTGAGGTTGGACGGCCGGAATTCACCCCTCCACTTT. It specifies CASSLRLDGRNSPLHF.

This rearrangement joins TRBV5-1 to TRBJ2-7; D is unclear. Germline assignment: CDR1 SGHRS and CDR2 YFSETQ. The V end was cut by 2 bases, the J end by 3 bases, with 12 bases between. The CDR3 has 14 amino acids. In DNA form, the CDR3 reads TGCGCCAGCAGCTTTGGCCCGCAAGTCTACGAGCAGTACTTC. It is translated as CASSFGPQVYEQYF.

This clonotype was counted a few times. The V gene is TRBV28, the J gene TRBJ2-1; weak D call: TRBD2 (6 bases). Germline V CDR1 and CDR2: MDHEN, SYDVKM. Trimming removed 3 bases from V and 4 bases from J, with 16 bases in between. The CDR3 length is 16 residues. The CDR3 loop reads CASSFGGAGLYNEQFF. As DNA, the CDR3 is TGTGCCAGCAGTTTCGGGGGTGCGGGGTTGTACAATGAGCAGTTCTTC.

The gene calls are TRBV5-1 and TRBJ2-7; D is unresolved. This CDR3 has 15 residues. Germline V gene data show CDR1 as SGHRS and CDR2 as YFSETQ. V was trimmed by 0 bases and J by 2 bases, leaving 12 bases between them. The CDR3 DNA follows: TGCGCCAGCAGCTTGGCAGCAATACATCCCTACGAGCAGTACTTC. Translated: CASSLAAIHPYEQYF.

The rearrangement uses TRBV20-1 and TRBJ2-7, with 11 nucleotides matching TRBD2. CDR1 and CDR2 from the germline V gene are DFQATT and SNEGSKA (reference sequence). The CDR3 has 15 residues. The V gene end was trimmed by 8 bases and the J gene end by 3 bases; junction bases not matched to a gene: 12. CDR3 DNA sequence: TGCAGTCACTCCTTTCGGCTAGCGGGAGGCTACGAGCAGTACTTC. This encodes CSHSFRLAGGYEQYF.

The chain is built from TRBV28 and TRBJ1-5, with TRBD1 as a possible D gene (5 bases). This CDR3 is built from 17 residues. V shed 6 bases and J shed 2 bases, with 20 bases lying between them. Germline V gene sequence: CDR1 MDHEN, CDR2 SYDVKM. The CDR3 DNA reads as TGTGCCAGCAGCCGTCCTCAGTCCAAAGGGGGCAATCAGCCCCAGCATTTT. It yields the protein CASSRPQSKGGNQPQHF. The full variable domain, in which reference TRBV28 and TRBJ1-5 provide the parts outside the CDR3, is DVKVTQSSRYLVKRTGEKVFLECVQDMDHENMFWYRQDPGLGLRLIYFSYDVKMKEKGDIPEGYSVSREKKERFSLILESASTNQTSMYLCASSRPQSKGGNQPQHFGDGTRLSIL.

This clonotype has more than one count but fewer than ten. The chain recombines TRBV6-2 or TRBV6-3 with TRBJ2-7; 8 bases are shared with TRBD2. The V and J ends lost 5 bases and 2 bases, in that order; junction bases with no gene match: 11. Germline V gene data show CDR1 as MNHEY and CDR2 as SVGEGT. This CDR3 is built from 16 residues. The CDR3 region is CASSRAGAGVPYEQYF. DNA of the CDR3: TGTGCCAGCAGTCGGGCAGGAGCGGGGGTTCCCTACGAGCAGTACTTC.